This T cell receptor beta chain was identified during a study of T cell responses to AZD1222 COVID-19 vaccine (dated by TCRdb to the early 2020s). For the study in its entirety: AZD1222 recipients with second doses at about 4 weeks or about 12 weeks were pooled, because spike-specific TCR depth and breadth did not differ between schedules. A total of approximately 240 trial participants underwent TCR sequencing, of whom some 210 received two doses of AZD1222 and about 25 received two doses of the MenACWY control vaccine. Trial participants were enrolled into age subgroups of 18-55, 56-69 and 70-plus years, which contained about 150, 27 and 61 TCR-sequenced participants, respectively. The full study reports these points: Reportedly, close to half of the unique spike-specific TCRs recognized epitopes lying outside the regions that are mutated in the B.1.351 and B.1.1.7 variants. Participants were mostly white British, with more females than males. The authors suggested clonal diversity may have been underestimated. Because no day 14 peak-response samples were available, the repertoires could be characterized only after the peak T cell response. Conclusions about previously exposed vaccinees are limited because only five to seven AZD1222 recipients were SARS-CoV-2 seropositive at baseline. CD4 TCRs associated with the vaccine covered the entire spike protein, and the dominant responses were in regions 160-218 and 743-854. After two AZD1222 doses, spike-specific TCR breadth and depth were significantly higher than at day 0 and than in MenACWY recipients. In the small 56-69-year group, the increase in depth fell short of significance, most likely because of low power.

Taken with the paper, the label for time point translates to: baseline before first vaccination. The vaccinee samples were drawn from two UK trials, COV001 and COV002, one of which was a single-blind randomized controlled phase 2/3 trial testing AZD1222 (ChAdOx1 nCoV-19) in healthy adults. Trial participant PBMC samples were collected at day 0 and day 28 after the second dose for TCRbeta chain sequencing. Remarks on this clone: There is no known antigen for this receptor. Base qualities are not provided; no much larger clone lies one nucleotide away.

Trimming removed 9 bases from V and 0 bases from J, leaving 15 bases between the germline ends. Based on the germline V gene (reference sequence), the CDR1 and CDR2 sequences are LNHDA and SQIVND. There are 15 amino acids in the CDR3, from cysteine to phenylalanine inclusive. The CDR3 DNA has 45 bases and is translated from base 1. The CDR3 regions of human TCRbeta chains were analyzed by immunosequencing. For the original study's pipeline: Repertoire TCRs were matched against a reference library of SARS-CoV-2-specific TCRs generated with the MIRA antigen-specificity platform. Breadth was defined as the fraction of unique TCRs that were SARS-CoV-2-associated. Depth was defined as the fraction of total T cells that were SARS-CoV-2-associated. Each spike-specific TCR was assigned to its reactive spike region and to a CD4 or CD8 class using the MIRA data. Log10-transformed breadth and depth values were compared by one-way ANOVA with Sidak's multiple comparisons tests. The source is immuneACCESS, and TCRdb retained only in-frame sequences with V and J called. Part of the clones is not carried over; for the studies checked, unresolved V genes explain less than half of this, and the remainder is unexplained. The D gene and trimming were derived from the DNA, and the V and J assignments and clone size from that table. The sample profile shows 150,000 to 180,000 clones; more than 90% of them were found once. The ten top clones hold 15% to 20% of the sample.

The source material was peripheral blood, sampled on day 0 of AZD1222 vaccination. This sequence uses TRBV19 and TRBJ1-5, and possibly TRBD1, on 6 matching bases. The TCR was taken from an adult in good health. The DNA sequence reads TGTGCCAGCCGATTTAAAGGGGGTAGCAATCAGCCCCAGCATTTT. This encodes CASRFKGGSNQPQHF.